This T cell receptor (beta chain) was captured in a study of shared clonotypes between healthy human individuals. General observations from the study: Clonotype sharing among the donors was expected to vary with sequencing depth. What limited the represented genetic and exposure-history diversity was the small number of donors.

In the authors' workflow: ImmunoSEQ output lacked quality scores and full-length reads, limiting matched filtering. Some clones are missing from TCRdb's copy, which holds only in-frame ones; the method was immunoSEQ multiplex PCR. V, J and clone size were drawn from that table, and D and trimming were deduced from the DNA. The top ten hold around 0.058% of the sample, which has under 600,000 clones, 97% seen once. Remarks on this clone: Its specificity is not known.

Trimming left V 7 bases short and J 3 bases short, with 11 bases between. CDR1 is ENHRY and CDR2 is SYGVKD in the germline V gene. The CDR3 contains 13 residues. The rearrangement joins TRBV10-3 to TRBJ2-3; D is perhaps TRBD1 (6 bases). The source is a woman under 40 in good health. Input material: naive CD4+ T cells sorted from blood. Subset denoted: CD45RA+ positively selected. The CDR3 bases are TGTGCCATCACAGGGGTTGGAACAGATACGCAGTATTTT. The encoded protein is CAITGVGTDTQYF.